This T cell receptor (beta chain) was documented in a study of OX40 agonist ivuxolimab in advanced cancers. Study overall: Head and neck, renal cell, melanoma or hepatocellular carcinoma were the cancers that dose-escalation patients had. Study findings and constraints: Clonal expansion among partial responders at 0.1-3.0 mg/kg ranked near the lowest. Some of the nonresponding patients also showed low levels of normalized T-cell clonal expansion.

Notes on this clone: Its cognate antigen is unknown.

The CDR3 length is 15 residues. This table comes from immunoSEQ multiplex PCR, and its TCRdb copy is limited to in-frame clones, with some not included. This sample has about 93,000 clones, with just over 90% found just once. The specimen was CD4+ or CD8+ T cells sorted from blood, collected in a trial of the OX40 agonist ivuxolimab. The sequence was obtained from an adult with an advanced solid tumor such as melanoma, head and neck, liver or kidney cancer. The chain is built from TRBV12-2 and TRBJ2-3; the table names TRBD1, a call not compared with the DNA. TRBV12-2 is recorded as a pseudogene. The CDR3 loop is CASRLSGTVADTQYF. The CDR3 DNA reads TGTGCAAGTCGCTTGTCCGGGACAGTGGCAGATACGCAGTATTTT.